This TCR beta chain was sequenced for a study of blood T cell repertoires in COVID-19 (TCRdb year 2020). A note on the overall study: The collaborator samples originated in the United States, Italy and Spain and spanned the acute and convalescent phases of COVID-19. Deeply sampled blood TCRbeta repertoires from subjects exposed to, actively infected with, or recovered from COVID-19 were included in the dataset. The samples were drawn from two sources: the first 160 participants of the ongoing ImmuneRACE study, and 950 to 1,500 subjects contributed by 6 global collaborators. Where available, HLA class I and class II types were obtained from metadata supplied by the sample provider rather than from assay-based typing. Nearly every sample came with metadata listing a de-identified subject ID, COVID-19 status, age in years and sex. The repertoires were released in a freely available public database meant as a resource for research on the immune response to SARS-CoV-2. The prospective study material was composed of cDNA or gDNA derived from T cells, B-cell-depleted T cells, or PBMCs.

General study outcomes and caveats: The amount of clinical and demographic metadata varied by source and participant and was provided uncurated.

Its CDR3 holds 14 amino acids, cysteine through phenylalanine. Just CDR3 DNA is preserved here, 42 bases in frame from base 1. CDR1 SGHKS and CDR2 YYEKEE were looked up in the germline V gene (reference sequence). Trimming takes 4 bases off V and 2 bases off J; junction bases not matched to a gene: 3. The collaborating institutions used their own protocols to collect whole blood in K2EDTA tubes. For TCRbeta analysis, collaborator samples were shipped as frozen whole blood, as isolated PBMCs, or as DNA extracted from either sample type. TCRbeta CDR3 regions were amplified from genomic DNA by means of the immunoSEQ Assay, a bias-controlled multiplex PCR. The paper's processing steps were these. The number of nucleated cells in each sample was estimated by amplification of reference gene primers within the assay. To quantify the absolute abundance of each unique TCRbeta CDR3 rearrangement, sequence reads were collapsed and filtered. Productive Simpson clonality was computed per sample as the square root of Simpson's diversity index over productive rearrangements. The immuneACCESS repertoire file appears here via TCRdb, limited to in-frame rearrangements. These files lack a portion of the clones; in checked studies, under half of the deficit traces to unresolved V genes, and the cause of the others is not known. Clone size and V and J calls were adopted from that table, with D and trimming inferred from the DNA. In all, the sample holds about 140,000 clones, and 85% to 90% of those were seen once. The top ten clonotypes cover 11% of the sample.

Comments on this clone: The clone's antigen remains unknown. No clone much larger than this one lies a single base away; base qualities are absent.

The clonotype originates from a woman at least 80 years old with acute or convalescent COVID-19. The chain joins TRBV5-5 to TRBJ1-5, with 7 junctional bases fitting TRBD1. Sequences were obtained from peripheral blood. The sequenced DNA is TGTGCCAGCAGCCCGGACAGGCGCAATCAGCCCCAGCATTTT. Its translation reads: CASSPDRRNQPQHF. The reference TRBV5-5 and TRBJ1-5 proteins fill in what lies around the CDR3, so the full variable domain reads DAGVTQSPTHLIKTRGQQVTLRCSPISGHKSVSWYQQVLGQGPQFIFQYYEKEERGRGNFPDRFSARQFPNYSSELNVNALLLGDSALYLCASSPDRRNQPQHFGDGTRLSIL.